The 11 T cell receptor beta chains reported below all come from one sample, sequenced in a study of shared T cell receptors in the human thymus. Only in-frame clones appear in the TCRdb table, and some are missing; sequencing was by immunoSEQ multiplex PCR. This table has hundreds of thousands of clones, 88% appearing once. These records were also assigned to another study, of human thymus T cells.

The sequenced sample consisted of thymocytes. Every receptor here comes from a boy younger than two with a congenital heart defect.

The chain carries TRBV1 and TRBJ2-3; the table's TRBD1 call for D was not verified on the DNA. TRBV1 constitutes a pseudogene. The CDR3 length is 15 residues. CDR3 protein: CTSSQGRGSTDTQYF. The DNA of the CDR3 is TGCACCAGCAGCCAAGGAAGGGGCAGCACAGATACGCAGTATTTT.

V is TRBV5-5 and J is TRBJ2-5; 7 bases are shared with TRBD2. Germline CDR1 is SGHKS and CDR2 is YYEKEE (reference sequence). This CDR3 region has 15 residues. V lost 4 bases to trimming and J lost 5 bases; unmatched junction nucleotides: 11. The CDR3 reads CASSPEVGGSETQYF. Here the CDR3 DNA reads TGTGCCAGCAGCCCCGAGGTTGGCGGGAGTGAGACCCAGTACTTC.

V and J are TRBV28 and TRBJ1-5; D not resolved. Trimming left V 5 bases short and J 2 bases short, with 10 bases between. The CDR3 is 14 residues long. Per germline, CDR1 MDHEN and CDR2 SYDVKM. As DNA, the CDR3 is TGTGCCAGCAGTCCGGGAAGGGGCAATCAGCCCCAGCATTTT. As protein: CASSPGRGNQPQHF.

In regard to this clone: Other nucleotide sequences from this sample produce the same CDR3. This chain connects TRBV4-3 to TRBJ1-5; possible D gene TRBD1, 5 bases. Per germline, CDR1 LGHNA and CDR2 YSLEER. The CDR3 contains 14 residues. The germline V and J ends were trimmed by 0 bases and 6 bases, with 9 bases remaining between them. DNA for the CDR3: TGCGCCAGCAGCCAAGACAGGGAGGGTCAGCCCCAGCATTTT. Amino acid sequence: CASSQDREGQPQHF.

A remark on this clone: In the same sample, other DNA sequences code for this CDR3. CDR3 sequence (DNA): TGTGCCAGCAGTCCCCGGGTGAGCAATCAGCCCCAGCATTTT. This translates into CASSPRVSNQPQHF. The chain joins TRBV28 to TRBJ1-5; D ambiguous. Germline V gives CDR1 MDHEN, CDR2 SYDVKM. Trimming left V 5 bases short and J 1 base short, with 9 bases between. CDR3 length equals 14 residues.

The chain links TRBV9 to TRBJ2-5; 13 bases are a match to TRBD2. Germline lookup yields CDR1 SGDLS and CDR2 YYNGEE. The CDR3 totals 17 residues. The V gene end was trimmed by 4 bases and the J gene end by 1 base; junction bases not matched to a gene: 7. In DNA form, the CDR3 reads TGTGCCAGCAGCCAACCACTAGCGGGAGGGCGCCAAGAGACCCAGTACTTC. This gives the protein CASSQPLAGGRQETQYF.

J is TRBJ1-2 and V is TRBV12-5; maybe TRBD1 (6 bases). Germline V gene lookup returns CDR1 LGHNT and CDR2 FRNRAP. V lost 1 base to trimming and J lost 8 bases, with 14 bases between them. CDR3 length equals 14 residues. The CDR3 loop is CASGLAQGRGGYTF. CDR3 DNA: TGTGCTAGTGGTTTGGCGCAGGGGAGGGGAGGCTACACCTTC.

V usage is TRBV27 and J usage is TRBJ2-1, with D uncertain. This CDR3 is 14 amino acids long. Trimming took off 0 bases at V and 6 bases at J, with 9 bases between the two ends. Germline values: CDR1 MNHEY, CDR2 SMNVEV (reference sequence). CDR3 protein: CASSLSARPNEQFF. The CDR3 DNA sequence: TGTGCCAGCAGTTTATCGGCTAGACCCAATGAGCAGTTCTTC.

The J gene is TRBJ2-7, the V gene TRBV9; 10 bases line up with TRBD2. V was pared by 0 bases and J by 3 bases, with 6 bases of the junction left unmatched. Germline lookup yields CDR1 SGDLS and CDR2 YYNGEE. This CDR3 region has 16 residues. The CDR3 reads CASSVGASGSGYEQYF. The CDR3 bases are TGTGCCAGCAGCGTAGGGGCTAGCGGGAGTGGCTACGAGCAGTACTTC.

This clone has just a few counts. The chain is built from TRBV19 and TRBJ2-3; 8 bases line up with TRBD2. Trimming at V came to 6 bases and at J to 5 bases, leaving 10 bases not matched to a gene. The germline V gene has CDR1 LNHDA and CDR2 SQIVND (reference sequence). This CDR3 region has 15 residues. DNA for the CDR3: TGTGCCAGTAGCGCGAAGCGGGAGCACCTAGATACGCAGTATTTT. It yields the protein CASSAKREHLDTQYF.

The chain carries TRBV19 and TRBJ2-5; 7 nucleotides align to TRBD2. Germline V gene data show CDR1 as LNHDA and CDR2 as SQIVND (reference sequence). This CDR3 is 15 amino acids long. J gave up 5 bases and V 9 bases, and 15 bases lay outside the gene matches. In DNA form, the CDR3 reads TGTGCCAGGCAGGGTTTGGAGCGGGAAGGGGAGACCCAGTACTTC. Its translation is CARQGLEREGETQYF.